Listed here are 26 T cell receptor beta chains from one sample, sequenced in a study of blood T cell repertoires in COVID-19. This table comes from immunoSEQ multiplex PCR, and its TCRdb copy is limited to in-frame clones, with some not included. The sample lists over 200,000 clones, roughly four fifths occurring once. Sequencing was carried out using peripheral blood. All receptors come from a woman between 45 and 65 years old with active or convalescent COVID-19.

The chain combines TRBV20-1 with TRBJ1-5; D not resolved. The V end lost 3 bases, the J end lost 3 bases, and 12 bases lay between the germline ends. This CDR3 is built from 14 residues. CDR1 is DFQATT and CDR2 is SNEGSKA in the germline V gene (reference sequence). CDR3 loop: CSASANAVNQPQHF. In DNA form, the CDR3 reads TGCAGTGCTAGTGCTAATGCGGTCAATCAGCCCCAGCATTTT.

The CDR3 is CASSATSTYEQYV. The CDR3 coding sequence is TGTGCCAGCAGTGCGACTAGTACCTACGAGCAGTACGTC. The chain links TRBV28 to TRBJ2-7; D possibly corresponds to TRBD2 (6 bases). Per the germline V gene, CDR1 is MDHEN and CDR2 is SYDVKM. The CDR3 runs 13 residues. The germline V and J ends were trimmed by 5 bases and 2 bases, with 10 bases remaining between them.

The genes are TRBV6-5 and TRBJ1-1; D perhaps matches TRBD1 (5 bases). The V end lost 5 bases, the J end lost 5 bases, and 12 bases lay between the germline ends. The germline V gene encodes CDR1 MNHEY and CDR2 SVGAGI. This CDR3 comprises 13 residues. CDR3 sequence reads: CASSRSGETEAFF. Written as DNA, the CDR3 is TGTGCCAGCAGTCGCTCGGGGGAAACTGAAGCTTTCTTT.

This rearrangement joins TRBV7-6 to TRBJ1-5, with 9 positions matching TRBD1. The CDR3 covers 16 residues. J gave up 6 bases and V 5 bases, and 11 bases lay outside the gene matches. Germline CDR1 SGHVS, CDR2 FNYEAQ. CDR3 coding DNA: TGTGCCAGCAGCCTTTGGGACAGGGAAAAAGGTCAGCCCCAGCATTTT. Its translation: CASSLWDREKGQPQHF. Together with reference TRBV7-6 and TRBJ1-5, the CDR3 gives the full variable domain: GAGVSQSPRYKVTKRGQDVALRCDPISGHVSLYWYRQALGQGPEFLTYFNYEAQQDKSGLPNDRFSAERPEGSISTLTIQRTEQRDSAMYRCASSLWDREKGQPQHFGDGTRLSIL.

The CDR3 sequence is CSVGQGGMGYTF. The CDR3, as DNA: TGCAGCGTTGGGCAGGGGGGAATGGGCTACACCTTC. The rearrangement uses TRBV29-1 and TRBJ1-2; 7 bases line up with TRBD1. The CDR3 contains 12 residues. Per germline, CDR1 SQVTM and CDR2 ANQGSEA. V shed 4 bases and J 8 bases; nucleotides not matched to a gene: 7.

CDR3 residues: CAGGDSNQPQHF. The CDR3 DNA follows: TGTGCAGGGGGTGATAGCAATCAGCCCCAGCATTTT. The chain employs TRBV2 and TRBJ1-5, with D perhaps TRBD1 (6 bases). Germline-derived CDR1 and CDR2 are SNHLY and FYNNEI. This CDR3 contains 12 residues.

The chain employs TRBV3-1 (or the pseudogene TRBV3-2) and TRBJ2-5; 13 nucleotides agree with TRBD2. J gave up 5 bases and V 1 base, and 4 bases lay outside the gene matches. The CDR3 extends over 16 amino acids. Germline V CDR1 and CDR2: LGHDT, YNNKEL (reference sequence). The DNA of the CDR3 is TGTGCCAGCAGCCAAGGGACTAGCGGGGGTGGGGAGACCCAGTACTTC. It yields the protein CASSQGTSGGGETQYF.

V is TRBV10-3 and J is TRBJ1-2, with 9 bases fitting TRBD1. The CDR3 contains 13 residues. V was pared by 8 bases and J by 7 bases, with 8 bases of the junction left unmatched. Germline lookup yields CDR1 ENHRY and CDR2 SYGVKD. CDR3 residues: CAIGDRVEVGYTF. The CDR3, as DNA: TGTGCCATCGGGGACAGGGTTGAAGTTGGCTACACCTTC.

J is TRBJ1-2 and V is TRBV28; 11 nucleotides agree with TRBD1. The CDR3 spans 16 residues. Germline V gives CDR1 MDHEN, CDR2 SYDVKM. V shed 7 bases, J shed 7 bases, and the junction held 14 bases outside the gene matches. Here the CDR3 DNA reads TGTGCCAGCACCCTGCCCGTTGGACAGGGGGCCGGTGGCTACACCTTC. The encoded protein is CASTLPVGQGAGGYTF.

The rearrangement links TRBV19 to TRBJ1-2, with D tentatively TRBD1 (6 bases). The CDR3 extends over 14 amino acids. Trimming shortened V by 0 bases and J by 1 base, and 6 bases separated the two germline ends. The germline V gene has CDR1 LNHDA and CDR2 SQIVND (reference sequence). CDR3 DNA: TGTGCCAGTAGTATAGACAGGGGTAACTATGGCTACACCTTC. Translation gives CASSIDRGNYGYTF. Full variable domain (missing parts from reference TRBV19 and TRBJ1-2): DGGITQSPKYLFRKEGQNVTLSCEQNLNHDAMYWYRQDPGQGLRLIYYSQIVNDFQKGDIAEGYSVSREKKESFPLTVTSAQKNPTAFYLCASSIDRGNYGYTFGSGTRLTVV.

Of note for this clone: Other DNA sequences within the sample encode an identical CDR3. The chain joins TRBV18 to TRBJ2-2; a possible D gene is TRBD1 (5 bases). The CDR3 contains 14 residues. The germline V gene encodes CDR1 KGHSH and CDR2 LQKENI. Trimming took 4 bases from V and 1 from J, leaving 7 bases between them. This CDR3 is CASSLGQNTGELFF. CDR3 sequence (DNA): TGTGCCAGCTCACTGGGGCAGAACACCGGGGAGCTGTTTTTT.

This clone has just one count. The V and J genes are TRBV19 and TRBJ2-2, with TRBD1 matching over 11 bases. This CDR3 has 18 amino acids. V lost 6 bases and J lost 4; bases outside the gene matches: 13. Germline values: CDR1 LNHDA, CDR2 SQIVND (reference sequence). The CDR3 region is CASSPGQGDPRFTGELFF. In nucleotides, the CDR3 is TGTGCCAGTAGCCCGGGACAGGGGGACCCAAGATTCACCGGGGAGCTGTTTTTT. Complete variable domain (other parts from reference TRBV19 and TRBJ2-2): DGGITQSPKYLFRKEGQNVTLSCEQNLNHDAMYWYRQDPGQGLRLIYYSQIVNDFQKGDIAEGYSVSREKKESFPLTVTSAQKNPTAFYLCASSPGQGDPRFTGELFFGEGSRLTVL.

The genes are TRBV5-5 and TRBJ2-3, with 7 bases lining up with TRBD1. CDR1 and CDR2 (germline): SGHKS, YYEKEE (reference sequence). CDR3 size: 15 residues. Trimming removed 0 bases from V and 8 bases from J; junction bases left unmatched: 9. CDR3 in DNA: TGTGCCAGCAGCTTGGAAGGGGGCCCCTGGGGTACGCAGTATTTT. Its translation is CASSLEGGPWGTQYF.

J is TRBJ1-5 and V is TRBV19; a weak D match, TRBD1 (6 bases). This CDR3 is 14 amino acids long. V was shortened by 5 bases and J by 5 bases, with 13 bases between the two germline ends. CDR1 LNHDA and CDR2 SQIVND come from the germline V gene (reference sequence). DNA for the CDR3: TGTGCCAGTAGTCGTCAGGGGCTAGATCAGCCCCAGCATTTT. It yields the protein CASSRQGLDQPQHF.

CDR3 coding DNA: TGCAGCGTTGACGGTCAGAACACCGGGGAGCTGTTTTTT. Residues: CSVDGQNTGELFF. V is TRBV29-1 and J is TRBJ2-2, with no clear D. V was shortened by 3 bases and J by 1 base, with 6 bases between the two germline ends. This CDR3 is 13 amino acids long. Germline V lookup: CDR1 SQVTM, CDR2 ANQGSEA.

The rearrangement joins TRBV10-2 to TRBJ1-2; weak D call: TRBD1 (5 bases). V was pared by 0 bases and J by 8 bases, with 16 bases between. This CDR3 is built from 15 residues. Germline-derived CDR1 and CDR2 are WSHSY and SAAADI. CDR3 sequence (DNA): TGCGCCAGCAGTGAGTCTGGTCAGCTTACAGGAGGCTACACCTTC. Its translation is CASSESGQLTGGYTF.

The CDR3 DNA is TGCGCCAGCAGCCCGGCCCAGGGAACAGATACGCAGTATTTT. Residues: CASSPAQGTDTQYF. The rearrangement links TRBV5-1 to TRBJ2-3, with D possibly TRBD1 on 5 matching bases. The CDR3 loop spans 14 amino acids. Between the trimmed V and J ends, which lost 4 bases and 3 bases, there was a span of 12 bases. From germline, CDR1 is SGHRS and CDR2 YFSETQ.

The rearrangement joins TRBV11-3 to TRBJ2-3; perhaps TRBD1 as D (5 bases). The germline gives CDR1 SGHNT, CDR2 YENEEA. The CDR3 is 14 amino acids. Trimming cost V 5 bases and J 2 bases, with 11 bases left between them. The CDR3 region is CASSQQGLTDTQYF. Here the CDR3 DNA reads TGTGCCAGCAGCCAGCAGGGCCTCACAGATACGCAGTATTTT.

The chain recombines TRBV9 with TRBJ1-1; 9 nucleotides line up with TRBD1. This CDR3 region has 15 residues. In germline, CDR1 is SGDLS, CDR2 YYNGEE. Losses at the gene ends were 3 bases for V and 6 bases for J; bases not matched to a gene: 9. CDR3 residues: CASSAPGTGTSEAFF. The CDR3 nucleotides read TGTGCCAGCAGCGCTCCCGGGACAGGGACTTCTGAAGCTTTCTTT.

The rearrangement links TRBV2 to TRBJ2-5; 7 nucleotides align to TRBD2. Per germline, CDR1 SNHLY and CDR2 FYNNEI. J was trimmed by 6 bases and V by 4 bases; bases with no gene match: 14. The CDR3 spans 16 residues. The CDR3 bases are TGTGCCAGCAGTGGGGGCACTAGCGCCTACGTGCAGACCCAGTACTTC. Translated: CASSGGTSAYVQTQYF.

The chain recombines TRBV11-3 with TRBJ2-5; D is undetermined. Trimming shortened V by 7 bases and J by 14 bases, and 8 bases separated the two germline ends. CDR3 length equals 8 residues. From germline, CDR1 is SGHNT and CDR2 YENEEA. CDR3 amino acids: CASKRIYF. The CDR3, as DNA: TGTGCCAGCAAGAGAATCTACTTC. Combining the CDR3 with reference TRBV11-3 and TRBJ2-5 gives the whole variable domain EAGVVQSPRYKIIEKKQPVAFWCNPISGHNTLYWYLQNLGQGPELLIRYENEEAVDDSQLPKDRFSAERLKGVDSTLKIQPAELGDSAVYLCASKRIYFGPGTRLLVL.

This chain joins TRBV7-9 and TRBJ1-6; no clear D gene. The germline V gene encodes CDR1 SEHNR and CDR2 FQNEAQ (reference sequence). Trimming left V 4 bases short and J 8 bases short, with 9 bases between. The CDR3 sequence is 13 residues long. As DNA, the CDR3 is TGTGCCAGCAGCTCACTCCTCGATTCACCCCTCCACTTT. Its protein is CASSSLLDSPLHF.

The chain links TRBV6-5 to TRBJ1-2, with 9 bases that match TRBD1. The ends lost 6 bases at V and 7 bases at J; junction bases unmatched: 3. The CDR3 spans 12 residues. Germline CDR1 and CDR2: MNHEY and SVGAGI. CDR3 sequence: CASSGDRAGYTF. Here the CDR3 DNA reads TGTGCCAGCAGCGGGGACAGGGCTGGCTACACCTTC.

The chain recombines TRBV6-1 with TRBJ1-3; no reliable D call. The CDR3 is made up of 16 amino acids. V lost 2 bases and J lost 0, with 11 bases in between. The germline gives CDR1 MNHNS, CDR2 SASEGT. The CDR3 nucleotides read TGTGCCAGCAGTGAATCGGACGGGAGCTCTGGAAACACCATATATTTT. Translated: CASSESDGSSGNTIYF.

The chain employs TRBV30 and TRBJ1-6; D is ambiguous. The CDR3 has 12 residues. Germline lookup yields CDR1 GTSNPN and CDR2 SVGIG (reference sequence). The V and J ends lost 5 bases and 13 bases respectively, with 15 bases between them. CDR3 nucleotide sequence: TGTGCCTGGGGGAGGGCAGTGGGGCCCCTCCACTTT. Its translation is CAWGRAVGPLHF.

The CDR3 region has the DNA TGTGCCAGCAGAACCGGACAGTCACGGAATGAAAAACTGTTTTTT. Amino acids: CASRTGQSRNEKLFF. This rearrangement joins TRBV6-5 to TRBJ1-4; D perhaps matches TRBD1 (6 bases). V lost 6 bases and J lost 5, with 16 bases in between. Germline CDR1 is MNHEY and CDR2 is SVGAGI. The CDR3 spans 15 residues.